This entry lists 10 T cell receptor beta chains sequenced from one sample in a study of radiotherapy plus CTLA-4 blockade in lung cancer. The repertoire was sequenced with immunoSEQ multiplex PCR; TCRdb's copy has only in-frame clones and lacks some. This sample has about 120,000 clones, with about 77% found just once. The specimen was peripheral blood, collected from a patient treated with radiotherapy plus ipilimumab. Receptors were obtained from a human donor with non-small cell lung cancer who had a partial response to radiotherapy plus ipilimumab.

V usage is TRBV27 and J usage is TRBJ2-1, with 9 positions matching TRBD2. CDR1 is MNHEY and CDR2 is SMNVEV in the germline V gene (reference sequence). This CDR3 has 17 amino acids. The trim removed 7 bases at V and 7 bases at J, leaving 17 bases unmatched. The CDR3 DNA follows: TGTGCCAGCAACAAGCGGGAGGTACAGCCTCGCGGGAATGAGCAGTTCTTC. This encodes CASNKREVQPRGNEQFF.

The chain carries TRBV4-3 and TRBJ2-3; D might be TRBD1 (6 bases). The V gene lost 0 bases and the J gene lost 5 bases, with 12 bases spanning the gap. The CDR3 runs to 15 residues. Germline CDR1 and CDR2: LGHNA and YSLEER. The CDR3 DNA follows: TGCGCCAGCAGCCAAGATAAGGGGGTTGGAGATACGCAGTATTTT. Protein product: CASSQDKGVGDTQYF.

This chain links TRBV6-5 with TRBJ1-1, with D hard to call. V was cut by 8 bases and J by 8 bases, with 15 bases left in between. The CDR3 extends over 12 amino acids. Germline-derived CDR1 and CDR2 are MNHEY and SVGAGI. The CDR3 region is CASHPAGKEAFF. The CDR3 DNA sequence: TGTGCCAGCCACCCAGCGGGGAAGGAAGCTTTCTTT.

The rearrangement uses TRBV2 and TRBJ2-3; D remains unclear. Trimming shortened V by 8 bases and J by 2 bases, and 8 bases separated the two germline ends. Germline loops: CDR1 SNHLY, CDR2 FYNNEI. The CDR3 length is 12 residues. The CDR3 DNA follows: TGTGCCAGCGGAGTCATCACAGATACGCAGTATTTT. Translation: CASGVITDTQYF.

This chain connects TRBV7-2 to TRBJ2-3; 9 nucleotides agree with TRBD2. CDR3 length: 18 amino acids. Germline assignment: CDR1 SGHTA and CDR2 FQGNSA. Germline trimming cut 5 bases from V and 1 base from J; bases unmatched to any gene: 13. The CDR3, as DNA: TGTGCCAGCAGCCCGGGCGCAAACCCTAGCGGGGGCACAGATACGCAGTATTTT. Translation: CASSPGANPSGGTDTQYF.

The V gene is TRBV19, the J gene TRBJ2-2; D remains unclear. In germline, CDR1 is LNHDA, CDR2 SQIVND (reference sequence). Trimming pared 6 bases from V and 1 base from J, leaving 12 bases between. The CDR3 loop spans 15 amino acids. The CDR3 spells CASSQNSRNTGELFF. In nucleotides, the CDR3 is TGTGCCAGTAGCCAAAATAGCAGGAACACCGGGGAGCTGTTTTTT.

V and J are TRBV7-2 and TRBJ2-2; D is ambiguous. Trimming removed 3 bases from V and 0 bases from J, with 11 bases in between. This CDR3 region has 16 residues. CDR1 is SGHTA, CDR2 FQGNSA, per germline. For the CDR3, the DNA is TGTGCCAGCAGCTTTACATTGCCTGCGAACACCGGGGAGCTGTTTTTT. This encodes CASSFTLPANTGELFF.

This clone has only a few counts. The chain employs TRBV7-9 and TRBJ2-1; 14 bases are shared with TRBD2. Germline V gene sequence: CDR1 SEHNR, CDR2 FQNEAQ (reference sequence). V was pared by 2 bases and J by 5 bases, with 8 bases of the junction left unmatched. The CDR3 is 18 amino acids. The CDR3 DNA reads TGTGCCAGCAGCTTAAAGACTAGCGGGGGGGGATGGGACAATGAGCAGTTCTTC. Its protein is CASSLKTSGGGWDNEQFF.

This chain joins TRBV7-3 and TRBJ2-1; the D gene is possibly TRBD2 (6 bases). Trimming removed 2 bases at V and 4 bases at J, with 12 bases between. The CDR3 is 15 amino acids. CDR1 and CDR2 (germline): SGHTA, FQGTGA. The CDR3 here is CASSLGTGRYNEQFF. In DNA form, the CDR3 reads TGTGCCAGCAGCTTAGGGACCGGGAGATACAATGAGCAGTTCTTC.

The chain recombines TRBV7-9 with TRBJ1-1, with D unclear. This CDR3 comprises 12 residues. Germline V gene data show CDR1 as SEHNR and CDR2 as FQNEAQ (reference sequence). V dropped 6 bases and J dropped 1 base, with 6 bases sitting between them. The CDR3 region is CASRIQNTEAFF. For the CDR3, the DNA is TGTGCCAGCAGGATACAGAACACTGAAGCTTTCTTT.